This TCR beta chain was profiled in a study of radiotherapy plus CTLA-4 blockade in lung cancer. As for the study in general: Around 18% of enrolled patients responded objectively, and 31% had disease control. Study results and limitations: Expansion of tumor-derived TCR clones was observed in blood after radiotherapy plus ipilimumab. Interferon-beta and early blood T cell clone dynamics reportedly predicted response best.

Assay used: immunoSEQ multiplex PCR; TCRdb lists only in-frame clones, some missing. The sample consists of 60,000 to 70,000 clones, 70% to 85% of them appearing once. With ipilimumab providing CTLA-4 blockade, focal radiation was administered to patients who had chemo-refractory metastatic non-small-cell lung cancer. This clone has just a few counts. Antigen: not known. CDR1 and CDR2 from the germline V gene are SGHNT and YYREEE (reference sequence). V lost 4 bases and J 3 bases, leaving 16 bases between the germline ends. The CDR3 runs to 15 residues. The chain uses TRBV5-4 and TRBJ1-1; weak D call: TRBD1 (5 bases). The clonotype originates from a human donor with non-small cell lung cancer who had a complete response to radiotherapy plus ipilimumab. The sequenced sample was peripheral blood, obtained from a patient treated with radiotherapy plus ipilimumab. The CDR3 DNA reads as TGTGCCAGCAGCACCTACAGGATGCAGGACACTGAAGCTTTCTTT. Translating it yields CASSTYRMQDTEAFF. Variable domain in full (rest from reference TRBV5-4 and TRBJ1-1): ETGVTQSPTHLIKTRGQQVTLRCSSQSGHNTVSWYQQALGQGPQFIFQYYREEENGRGNFPPRFSGLQFPNYSSELNVNALELDDSALYLCASSTYRMQDTEAFFGQGTRLTVV.